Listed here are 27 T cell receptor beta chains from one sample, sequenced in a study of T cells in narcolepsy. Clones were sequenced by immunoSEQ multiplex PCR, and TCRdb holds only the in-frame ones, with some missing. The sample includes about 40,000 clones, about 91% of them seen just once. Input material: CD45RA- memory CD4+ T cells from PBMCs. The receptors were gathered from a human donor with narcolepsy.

CDR3 loop: CASRDTGINQPQHF. DNA of the CDR3: TGTGCCAGCAGGGATACAGGGATCAATCAGCCCCAGCATTTT. The chain recombines TRBV9 with TRBJ1-5, with D possibly matching TRBD1 (6 bases). Germline V gene lookup returns CDR1 SGDLS and CDR2 YYNGEE. This CDR3 has 14 residues. V lost 5 bases to trimming and J lost 3 bases, with 12 bases between them.

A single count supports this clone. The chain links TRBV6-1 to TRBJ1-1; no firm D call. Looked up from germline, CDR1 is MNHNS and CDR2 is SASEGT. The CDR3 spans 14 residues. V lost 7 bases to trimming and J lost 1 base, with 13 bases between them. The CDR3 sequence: CASNSLGKNTEAFF. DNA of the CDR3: TGTGCCAGCAACTCGCTGGGGAAGAACACTGAAGCTTTCTTT.

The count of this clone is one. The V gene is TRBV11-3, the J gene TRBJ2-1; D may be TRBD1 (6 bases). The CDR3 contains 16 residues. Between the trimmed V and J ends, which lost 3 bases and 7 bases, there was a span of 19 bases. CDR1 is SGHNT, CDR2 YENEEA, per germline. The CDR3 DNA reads TGTGCCAGCAGCTTGGGGACATTTTGGATCGGTAATGAGCAGTTCTTC. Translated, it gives CASSLGTFWIGNEQFF.

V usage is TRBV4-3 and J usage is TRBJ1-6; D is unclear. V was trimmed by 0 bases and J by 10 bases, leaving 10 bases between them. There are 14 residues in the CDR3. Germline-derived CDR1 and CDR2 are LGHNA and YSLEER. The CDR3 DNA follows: TGCGCCAGCAGCCAAGAGGAGCTTAACTCACCCCTCCACTTT. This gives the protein CASSQEELNSPLHF.

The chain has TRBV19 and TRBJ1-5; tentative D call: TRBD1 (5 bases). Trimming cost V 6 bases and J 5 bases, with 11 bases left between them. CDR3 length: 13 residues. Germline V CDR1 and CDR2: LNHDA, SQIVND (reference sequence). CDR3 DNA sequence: TGTGCCAGTAGCATGGGGGTATATCAGCCCCAGCATTTT. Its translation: CASSMGVYQPQHF.

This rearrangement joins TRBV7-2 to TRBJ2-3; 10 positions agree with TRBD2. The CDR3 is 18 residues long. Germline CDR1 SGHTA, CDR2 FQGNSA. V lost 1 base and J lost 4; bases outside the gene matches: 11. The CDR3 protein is CASSLDEREGLLADTQYF. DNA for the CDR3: TGTGCCAGCAGCTTAGACGAGCGGGAGGGCCTTTTAGCAGATACGCAGTATTTT. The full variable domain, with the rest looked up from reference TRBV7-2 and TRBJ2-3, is GAGVSQSPSNKVTEKGKDVELRCDPISGHTALYWYRQSLGQGLEFLIYFQGNSAPDKSGLPSDRFSAERTGGSVSTLTIQRTQQEDSAVYLCASSLDEREGLLADTQYFGPGTRLTVL.

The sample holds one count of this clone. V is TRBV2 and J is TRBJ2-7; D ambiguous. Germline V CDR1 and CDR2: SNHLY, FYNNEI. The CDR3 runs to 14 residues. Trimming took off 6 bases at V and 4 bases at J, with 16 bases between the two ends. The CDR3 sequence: CASRHSPSGYEQYF. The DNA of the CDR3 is TGTGCCAGCAGGCACTCCCCAAGTGGGTACGAGCAGTACTTC.

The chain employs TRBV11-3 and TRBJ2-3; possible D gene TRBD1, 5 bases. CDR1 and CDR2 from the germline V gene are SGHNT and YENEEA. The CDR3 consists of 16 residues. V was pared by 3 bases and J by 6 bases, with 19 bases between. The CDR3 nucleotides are TGTGCCAGCAGCTTCAGCCTAGGGGAAGAGGTGGATACGCAGTATTTT. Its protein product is CASSFSLGEEVDTQYF. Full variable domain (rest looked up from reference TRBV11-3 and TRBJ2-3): EAGVVQSPRYKIIEKKQPVAFWCNPISGHNTLYWYLQNLGQGPELLIRYENEEAVDDSQLPKDRFSAERLKGVDSTLKIQPAELGDSAVYLCASSFSLGEEVDTQYFGPGTRLTVL.

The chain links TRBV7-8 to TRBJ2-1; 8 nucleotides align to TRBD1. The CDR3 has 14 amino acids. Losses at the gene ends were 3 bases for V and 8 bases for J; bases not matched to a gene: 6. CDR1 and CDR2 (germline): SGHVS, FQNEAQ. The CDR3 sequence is CASSLRDRPYEQFF. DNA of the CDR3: TGTGCCAGCAGCTTGCGGGACAGGCCGTATGAGCAGTTCTTC. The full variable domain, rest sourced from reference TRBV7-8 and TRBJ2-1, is GAGVSQSPRYKVAKRGQDVALRCDPISGHVSLFWYQQALGQGPEFLTYFQNEAQLDKSGLPSDRFFAERPEGSVSTLKIQRTQQEDSAVYLCASSLRDRPYEQFFGPGTRLTVL.

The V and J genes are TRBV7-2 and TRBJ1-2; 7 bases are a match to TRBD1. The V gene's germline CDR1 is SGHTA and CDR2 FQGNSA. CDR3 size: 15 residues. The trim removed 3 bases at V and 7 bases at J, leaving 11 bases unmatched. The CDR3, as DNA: TGTGCCAGCAGCTTGAACGTAAGGACAGGAGTTGGCTACACCTTC. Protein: CASSLNVRTGVGYTF.

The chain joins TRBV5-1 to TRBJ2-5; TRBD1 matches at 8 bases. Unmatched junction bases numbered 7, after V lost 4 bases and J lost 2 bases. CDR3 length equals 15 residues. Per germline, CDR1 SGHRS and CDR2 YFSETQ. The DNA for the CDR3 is TGCGCCAGCAGCGTGGGACAGGCAGGGCAAGAGACCCAGTACTTC. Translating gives CASSVGQAGQETQYF.

The CDR3 region is CATTTSHLETQYF. The CDR3 coding sequence is TGTGCCACCACGACTAGCCACCTAGAGACCCAGTACTTC. V is TRBV6-6 and J is TRBJ2-5; 7 positions match TRBD2. The germline CDR1 and CDR2 sequences are MNHNY and SVGAGI (reference sequence). The J segment lost 4 bases and the V segment lost 10 bases, leaving 9 bases of the junction unmatched. CDR3 length equals 13 residues.

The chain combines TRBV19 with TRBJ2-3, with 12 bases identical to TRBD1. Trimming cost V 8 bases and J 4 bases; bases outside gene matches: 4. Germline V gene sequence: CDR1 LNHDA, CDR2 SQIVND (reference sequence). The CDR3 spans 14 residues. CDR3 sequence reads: CASRDRGLSDTQYF. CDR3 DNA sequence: TGTGCCAGTCGGGACAGGGGGCTATCAGATACGCAGTATTTT.

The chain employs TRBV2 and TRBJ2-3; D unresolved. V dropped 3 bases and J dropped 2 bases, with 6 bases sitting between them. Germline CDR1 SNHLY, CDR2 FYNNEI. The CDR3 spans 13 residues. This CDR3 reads CASSDSATDTQYF. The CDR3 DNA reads TGTGCCAGCAGTGATTCGGCCACAGATACGCAGTATTTT.

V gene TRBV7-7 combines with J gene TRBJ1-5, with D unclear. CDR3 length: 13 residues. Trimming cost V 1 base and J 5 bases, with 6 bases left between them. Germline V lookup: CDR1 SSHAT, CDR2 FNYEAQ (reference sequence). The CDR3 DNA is TGTGCCAGCAGCTTAGGGTCGGATCAGCCCCAGCATTTT. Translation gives CASSLGSDQPQHF.

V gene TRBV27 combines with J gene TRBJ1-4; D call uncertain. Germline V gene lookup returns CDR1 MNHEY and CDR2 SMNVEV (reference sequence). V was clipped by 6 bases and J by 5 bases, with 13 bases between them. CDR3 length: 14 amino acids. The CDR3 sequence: CASSRVGPNEKLFF. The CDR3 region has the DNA TGTGCCAGCAGCCGGGTCGGACCGAATGAAAAACTGTTTTTT.

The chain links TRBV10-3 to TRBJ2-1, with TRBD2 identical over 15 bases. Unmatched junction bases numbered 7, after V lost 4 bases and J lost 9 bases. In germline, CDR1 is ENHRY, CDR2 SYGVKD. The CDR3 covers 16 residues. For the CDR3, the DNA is TGTGCCATCAGTGCTCGGACTAGCGGGAGGGCCCTTGAGCAGTTCTTC. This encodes CAISARTSGRALEQFF.

DNA of the CDR3: TGTGCCAGTAGTATAGTCGGGACAGGAAGGGTTTCGGCTAGGGCCAACGTCCTGACTTTC. Translated: CASSIVGTGRVSARANVLTF. J is TRBJ2-6 and V is TRBV19, with TRBD1 matching 8 bases. Germline CDR1 LNHDA, CDR2 SQIVND (reference sequence). Germline trimming cut 1 base from V and 5 bases from J; bases unmatched to any gene: 16. The CDR3 runs 20 residues.

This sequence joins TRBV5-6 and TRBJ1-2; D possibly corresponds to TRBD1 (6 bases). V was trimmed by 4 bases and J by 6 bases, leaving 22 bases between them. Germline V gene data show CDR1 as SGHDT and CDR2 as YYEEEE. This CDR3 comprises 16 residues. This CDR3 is CASSTGLRAGEDGYTF. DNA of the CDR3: TGTGCCAGCAGCACAGGATTGCGGGCAGGGGAGGATGGCTACACCTTC.

The CDR3: CASSLRGQGSYEQYF. The CDR3 bases are TGCGCCAGCAGCTTGAGGGGACAGGGTTCCTACGAGCAGTACTTC. The chain couples TRBV5-1 to TRBJ2-7, with 9 bases lining up with TRBD1. Trimming took 1 base from V and 1 from J; bases not matched to a gene: 3. The CDR3 is 15 amino acids. Per the germline V gene, CDR1 is SGHRS and CDR2 is YFSETQ.

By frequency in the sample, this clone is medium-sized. DNA for the CDR3: TGCGCCAGCAGCCAAGATCGTACGTCCCCTGGCTACACCTTC. The encoded protein is CASSQDRTSPGYTF. The V call is TRBV4-3, the J call TRBJ1-2; D is uncertain. V dropped 0 bases and J dropped 7 bases, with 12 bases sitting between them. This CDR3 contains 14 residues. The germline V gene has CDR1 LGHNA and CDR2 YSLEER.

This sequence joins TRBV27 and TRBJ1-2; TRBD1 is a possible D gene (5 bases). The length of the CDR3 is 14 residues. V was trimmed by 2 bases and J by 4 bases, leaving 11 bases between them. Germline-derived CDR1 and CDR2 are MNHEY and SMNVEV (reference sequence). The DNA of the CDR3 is TGTGCCAGCAGTTTACGACAGATGGGCTATGGCTACACCTTC. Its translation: CASSLRQMGYGYTF.

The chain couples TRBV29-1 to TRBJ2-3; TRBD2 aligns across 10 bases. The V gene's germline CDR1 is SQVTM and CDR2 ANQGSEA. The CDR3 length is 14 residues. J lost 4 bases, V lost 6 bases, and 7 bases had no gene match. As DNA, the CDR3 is TGCAGCGTAGCCGGGACTAGCGAGTCAGATACGCAGTATTTT. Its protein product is CSVAGTSESDTQYF.

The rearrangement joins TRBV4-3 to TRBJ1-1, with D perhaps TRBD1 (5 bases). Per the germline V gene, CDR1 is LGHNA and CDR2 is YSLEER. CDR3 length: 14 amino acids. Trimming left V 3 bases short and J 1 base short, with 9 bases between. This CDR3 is CASSHQGSNTEAFF. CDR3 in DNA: TGCGCCAGCAGCCATCAGGGCTCGAACACTGAAGCTTTCTTT.

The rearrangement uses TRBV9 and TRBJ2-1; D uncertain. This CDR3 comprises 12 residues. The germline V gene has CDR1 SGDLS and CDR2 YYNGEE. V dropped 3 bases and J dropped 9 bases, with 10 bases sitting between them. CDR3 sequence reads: CASSGVHPEQFF. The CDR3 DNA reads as TGTGCCAGCAGCGGAGTCCATCCTGAGCAGTTCTTC.

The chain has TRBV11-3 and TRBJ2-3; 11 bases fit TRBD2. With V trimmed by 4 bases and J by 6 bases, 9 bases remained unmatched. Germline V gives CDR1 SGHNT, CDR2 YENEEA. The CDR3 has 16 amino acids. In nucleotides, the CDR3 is TGTGCCAGCAGCTCATATAGCGGGGGGGCAACGGATACGCAGTATTTT. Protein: CASSSYSGGATDTQYF. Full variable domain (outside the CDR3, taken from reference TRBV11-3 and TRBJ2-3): EAGVVQSPRYKIIEKKQPVAFWCNPISGHNTLYWYLQNLGQGPELLIRYENEEAVDDSQLPKDRFSAERLKGVDSTLKIQPAELGDSAVYLCASSSYSGGATDTQYFGPGTRLTVL.

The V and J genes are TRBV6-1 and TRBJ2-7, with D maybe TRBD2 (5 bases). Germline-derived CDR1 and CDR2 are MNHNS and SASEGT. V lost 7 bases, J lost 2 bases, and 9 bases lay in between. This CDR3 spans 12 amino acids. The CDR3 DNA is TGTGCCAGCACTGTCGGGGCCTACGAGCAGTACTTC. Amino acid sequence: CASTVGAYEQYF.